Here is one T cell receptor (beta chain) with its context. Its antigen is not identified. TCRdb's copy holds only in-frame clones and misses some; the assay was immunoSEQ multiplex PCR. The sample shows around 21,000 clones, about 87% of them seen only once. This record comes from a study of T cells in localized non-small cell lung cancer. Study-level findings and limits: A raised T cell density in blood coincided with lengthier overall survival.

Per germline, CDR1 MNHEY and CDR2 SVGAGI. V was cut by 6 bases and J by 0 bases, with 11 bases left in between. This CDR3 spans 14 amino acids. V is TRBV6-5 and J is TRBJ1-1; D is undetermined. This receptor was obtained from a male donor aged 60 or older with stage I squamous cell lung carcinoma. The material sequenced was peripheral blood, taken before any cancer treatment. The CDR3 here is CASRKLGMNTEAFF. The CDR3 DNA reads TGTGCCAGCAGGAAACTGGGCATGAACACTGAAGCTTTCTTT.